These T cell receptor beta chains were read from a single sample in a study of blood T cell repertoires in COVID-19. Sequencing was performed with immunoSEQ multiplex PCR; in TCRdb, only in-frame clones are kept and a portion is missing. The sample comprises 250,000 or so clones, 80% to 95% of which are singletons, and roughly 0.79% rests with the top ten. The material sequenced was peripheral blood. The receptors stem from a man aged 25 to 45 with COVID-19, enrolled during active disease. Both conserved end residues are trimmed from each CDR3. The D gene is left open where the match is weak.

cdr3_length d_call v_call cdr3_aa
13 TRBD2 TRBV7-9 ASSSLAGGYNEQF
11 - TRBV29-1 SVDSGSDTEAF
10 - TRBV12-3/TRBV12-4 ASSFSGNTIY
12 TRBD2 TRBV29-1 SVGGLAGASGQF
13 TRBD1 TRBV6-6 ASTKEGASNQPQH
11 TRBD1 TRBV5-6 ASSLRTGEGYT
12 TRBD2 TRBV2 ASESGGDKNEQF
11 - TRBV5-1 ASSPAAVYGYT
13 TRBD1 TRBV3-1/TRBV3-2 ASSRTGTGDYEQY
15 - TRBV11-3 ASSLGGQRGNTGELF
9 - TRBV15 ATSRGAGYT
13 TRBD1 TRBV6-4 ASSEIGQEGSPLH
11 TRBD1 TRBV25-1 ASSRTGDQPQH
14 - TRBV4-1 ASSQDPGYYNSPLH
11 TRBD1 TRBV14 ASSPTGPGGYT
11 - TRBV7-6 ASSPGSSYGYT
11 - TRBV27 ASSLGGGTEAF
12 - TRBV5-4 ASSLVGGTYGYT
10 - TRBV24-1 ATSEMTSPAF
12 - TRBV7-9 ASSLDGGNYGYT
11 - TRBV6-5 ASRPGTSYGYT
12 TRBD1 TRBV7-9 ASSFLTGDHEQY
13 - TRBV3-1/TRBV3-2 ASSQIPAGGTEAF
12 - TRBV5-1 ASSLVSGPYEQY
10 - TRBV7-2 ASSLPAGTQY
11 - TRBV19 ASRTTGPGRYT
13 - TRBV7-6 ASSTLADTYYEQY
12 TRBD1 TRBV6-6 ASSYSQGAREQY
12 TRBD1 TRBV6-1 ASSEVPRGPPLH
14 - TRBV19 ASSIASTLNTGELF
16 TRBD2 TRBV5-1 ASSSYGTSGGHYNEQF
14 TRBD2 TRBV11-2 ASSFTSGSGANVLT
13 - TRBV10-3 AISESGGRQETQY
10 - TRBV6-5 ASTRHYTEAF
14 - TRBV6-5 ASSYLLAANQETQY
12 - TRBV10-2 ASSGADGPYEQY
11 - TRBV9 ASSVADGTEAF
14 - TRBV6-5 ASSYSRSAGRETQY
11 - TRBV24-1 ATSVSGEETQY
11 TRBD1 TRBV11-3 ASSRTGRAEAF
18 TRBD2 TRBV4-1 ASSQARAAGGPRSYNEQF
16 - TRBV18 ASSPFPLTVSPGNTIY
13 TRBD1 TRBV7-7 ASSFGQVGTDTQY
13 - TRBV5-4 ASSPFVLGARGYT
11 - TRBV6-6 ASSYSAGYGYT
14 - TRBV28 ASSSASGNRRYGYT
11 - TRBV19 ASKGSSGNTIY
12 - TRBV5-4 ASSFSWPTGGYT
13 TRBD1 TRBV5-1 ASSLGTGFRATQY
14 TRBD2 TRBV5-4 ASSRESGGRGDEQY
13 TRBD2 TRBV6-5 ASRPTSGSTDTQY
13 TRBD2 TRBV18 ASSPGRGGLTEQF